These T cell receptor beta chains were read from a single sample in a study of blood T cells in healthy people across ages. A single record per CDR3 protein comes from TCRdb applying MiXCR to the 5' RACE reads. The data hold hundreds of thousands of distinct CDR3 sequences, with approximately 40% observed a single time. The sequenced material came from blood. The receptors were gathered from an older man in good health. Both conserved end residues are part of each CDR3. The D gene is left open where the match is weak. Part of the rows lack a size; the others show once, few, many or a class for expanded clones.

d_gene: NA; v_gene: TRBV29-1; abundance: few; j_gene: TRBJ2-2; len: 13; CDR3nt: TGCAGCGTTCGATTAACACTCGCCAGCGAGCTGTTTTTT; CDR3aa: CSVRLTLASELFF
d_gene: NA; v_gene: TRBV5-1; abundance: few; j_gene: TRBJ2-7; len: 14; CDR3nt: TGCGCCAGCGGTTCTGTGCGGGCCCCCTACGAGCAGTACTTC; CDR3aa: CASGSVRAPYEQYF
d_gene: NA; v_gene: TRBV2; abundance: NA; j_gene: TRBJ2-4; len: 14; CDR3nt: TGTGCCAGCAGTGAGAGGCAAGGCAAAAACATTCAGTACTTC; CDR3aa: CASSERQGKNIQYF
d_gene: NA; v_gene: TRBV28; abundance: NA; j_gene: TRBJ1-4; len: 14; CDR3nt: TGTGCCAGCAGTTTTAGTAGGGCTGGTGAAAAACTGTTTTTT; CDR3aa: CASSFSRAGEKLFF
d_gene: TRBD2; v_gene: TRBV29-1; abundance: many; j_gene: TRBJ2-7; len: 13; CDR3nt: TGCAGCGTTGCGCCTAGCGGGACGTACGAGCAGTACTTC; CDR3aa: CSVAPSGTYEQYF
d_gene: NA; v_gene: TRBV20-1; abundance: NA; j_gene: TRBJ2-3; len: 15; CDR3nt: TGCAGTGCTAGAGATCGGGAATCTAGCACAGATACGCAGTATTTT; CDR3aa: CSARDRESSTDTQYF
d_gene: TRBD1; v_gene: TRBV7-6; abundance: NA; j_gene: TRBJ2-1; len: 16; CDR3nt: TGTGCCAGCAGCGAATCGAGACAGGGGTTAGAGAATGAGCAGTTCTTC; CDR3aa: CASSESRQGLENEQFF
d_gene: NA; v_gene: TRBV12-3/TRBV12-4; abundance: many; j_gene: TRBJ2-1; len: 14; CDR3nt: TGTGCCAGCAGTTTAGTGCAGGATTTCAATGAGCAGTTCTTC; CDR3aa: CASSLVQDFNEQFF
d_gene: TRBD2; v_gene: TRBV29-1; abundance: many; j_gene: TRBJ2-3; len: 15; CDR3nt: TGCAGCGTTGAAGATATGCAGTCCGGGACTAATACGCAGTATTTT; CDR3aa: CSVEDMQSGTNTQYF
d_gene: TRBD2; v_gene: TRBV15; abundance: NA; j_gene: TRBJ2-3; len: 15; CDR3nt: TGTGCCACCAGCGCCGGGACTAGCGGGAGAAATACGCAGTATTTT; CDR3aa: CATSAGTSGRNTQYF
d_gene: TRBD2; v_gene: TRBV6-5; abundance: NA; j_gene: TRBJ2-7; len: 18; CDR3nt: TGTGCCAGCAGTTCACAGGGGACTAGCGGGTTCTCCTCCTACGAGCAGTACTTC; CDR3aa: CASSSQGTSGFSSYEQYF
d_gene: TRBD2; v_gene: TRBV5-1; abundance: few; j_gene: TRBJ2-1; len: 15; CDR3nt: TGCGCCAGCAGGAGCGGGACTAGCACCTACAATGAGCAGTTCTTC; CDR3aa: CASRSGTSTYNEQFF
d_gene: NA; v_gene: TRBV7-9; abundance: NA; j_gene: TRBJ2-3; len: 14; CDR3nt: TGTGCCAGCAGTGTAGCGACCGTGACAGATACGCAGTATTTT; CDR3aa: CASSVATVTDTQYF
d_gene: NA; v_gene: TRBV7-2; abundance: once; j_gene: TRBJ2-3; len: 14; CDR3nt: TGTGCCAGCAGCGTTACTAGCAGTGACGGTACGCAGTATTTT; CDR3aa: CASSVTSSDGTQYF
d_gene: NA; v_gene: TRBV15; abundance: NA; j_gene: TRBJ2-3; len: 16; CDR3nt: TGTGCCACCAGCAGAGACGGGGGGCTTAGCACAGATACGCAGTATTTT; CDR3aa: CATSRDGGLSTDTQYF
d_gene: TRBD2; v_gene: TRBV11-2; abundance: few; j_gene: TRBJ2-4; len: 19; CDR3nt: TGTGCCAGCAGCGGACTAGCGGGAGGAGCTCAACTAGCCAAAAACATTCAGTACTTC; CDR3aa: CASSGLAGGAQLAKNIQYF
d_gene: TRBD1; v_gene: TRBV4-2; abundance: NA; j_gene: TRBJ1-2; len: 14; CDR3nt: TGTGCCAGCAGAAGACAGGGGGCGAACTATGGCTACACCTTC; CDR3aa: CASRRQGANYGYTF
d_gene: NA; v_gene: TRBV12-3/TRBV12-4; abundance: few; j_gene: TRBJ2-3; len: 11; CDR3nt: TGTGCCAGCCCCGGAAAAGATACGCAGTATTTT; CDR3aa: CASPGKDTQYF
d_gene: TRBD1; v_gene: TRBV7-9; abundance: few; j_gene: TRBJ1-2; len: 15; CDR3nt: TGTGCCAGCAGCTTAGATGGACAGGAGAGCGGCGGCTACACCTTC; CDR3aa: CASSLDGQESGGYTF
d_gene: NA; v_gene: TRBV20-1; abundance: NA; j_gene: TRBJ2-7; len: 12; CDR3nt: TGCAGTGCTAGAGTCCGATCCTACGAGCAGTACTTC; CDR3aa: CSARVRSYEQYF
d_gene: NA; v_gene: TRBV7-3; abundance: NA; j_gene: TRBJ2-7; len: 16; CDR3nt: TGTGCCAGCAGCTTAGATTCCCTAAGGGCCTACAATGAGCAGTACTTC; CDR3aa: CASSLDSLRAYNEQYF
d_gene: NA; v_gene: TRBV5-1; abundance: NA; j_gene: TRBJ1-4; len: 14; CDR3nt: TGCACCAGCAGCTTGGGGGGCGCAGGTGAAAAACTGTTTTTT; CDR3aa: CTSSLGGAGEKLFF
d_gene: NA; v_gene: TRBV20-1; abundance: few; j_gene: TRBJ2-7; len: 13; CDR3nt: TGCAGTGCTAGAGTACAGGGAAACTACGAGCAGTACTTC; CDR3aa: CSARVQGNYEQYF
d_gene: NA; v_gene: TRBV7-9; abundance: NA; j_gene: TRBJ2-7; len: 17; CDR3nt: TGTGCCAGCAGCCTAGGGGGGGACAGTCCGATCTCCTACGAGCAGTACTTC; CDR3aa: CASSLGGDSPISYEQYF
d_gene: NA; v_gene: TRBV7-2; abundance: NA; j_gene: TRBJ2-7; len: 14; CDR3nt: TGTGCCAGCAGCTTCGGCAGTAAGACCTACGAGCAGTACTTC; CDR3aa: CASSFGSKTYEQYF
d_gene: NA; v_gene: TRBV25-1; abundance: NA; j_gene: TRBJ1-6; len: 16; CDR3nt: TGTGCCAGCAGCCAATTTCTAAAGGCTTATAATTCACCCCTCCACTTT; CDR3aa: CASSQFLKAYNSPLHF
d_gene: NA; v_gene: TRBV19; abundance: NA; j_gene: TRBJ2-2; len: 14; CDR3nt: TGTGCCAGTAGTATAGCGGCCGGACGTGGGGAGCTGTTTTTT; CDR3aa: CASSIAAGRGELFF
d_gene: TRBD2; v_gene: TRBV18; abundance: NA; j_gene: TRBJ2-3; len: 16; CDR3nt: TGTGCCAGCTCACCACCAGCGGGGGGGCTGGAAGATACGCAGTATTTT; CDR3aa: CASSPPAGGLEDTQYF
d_gene: TRBD1; v_gene: TRBV3-1; abundance: once; j_gene: TRBJ2-2; len: 15; CDR3nt: TGTGCCAGCAGCCTAGGGGACAGGGCGACCGGGGAGCTGTTTTTT; CDR3aa: CASSLGDRATGELFF
d_gene: NA; v_gene: TRBV4-2; abundance: NA; j_gene: TRBJ2-7; len: 16; CDR3nt: TGTGCCAGCAGCCAGGGTAATAGCGGAGGGAGGTACGAGCAGTACTTC; CDR3aa: CASSQGNSGGRYEQYF
d_gene: NA; v_gene: TRBV11-2; abundance: many; j_gene: TRBJ2-5; len: 13; CDR3nt: TGTGCCAGCAGCCCCGACACTAGGAGGACCCAGTACTTC; CDR3aa: CASSPDTRRTQYF
d_gene: NA; v_gene: TRBV29-1; abundance: many; j_gene: TRBJ2-5; len: 12; CDR3nt: TGCAGCGTTGAGCAGGTTGAAGAGACCCAGTACTTC; CDR3aa: CSVEQVEETQYF
d_gene: TRBD2; v_gene: TRBV6-1; abundance: NA; j_gene: TRBJ2-5; len: 15; CDR3nt: TGTGCCAGCAATGTAATCGCGGGAGATGGGAAGACCCAGTACTTC; CDR3aa: CASNVIAGDGKTQYF
d_gene: TRBD2; v_gene: TRBV5-1; abundance: NA; j_gene: TRBJ2-2; len: 16; CDR3nt: TGCGCCAGCAGCTTGATAGCGGGCGCGAACACCGGGGAGCTGTTTTTT; CDR3aa: CASSLIAGANTGELFF
d_gene: NA; v_gene: TRBV6-2/TRBV6-3; abundance: many; j_gene: TRBJ1-5; len: 20; CDR3nt: TGTGCCAGCAGTTACACCAACCTGGCCGGGGCCCTCGTGAGCAATCAGCCCCAGCATTTT; CDR3aa: CASSYTNLAGALVSNQPQHF
d_gene: TRBD2; v_gene: TRBV20-1; abundance: few; j_gene: TRBJ2-7; len: 22; CDR3nt: TGCAGTGCTAGCTGGACGGGGCTGGGGGCTAGCGGGAGGGCCAGGTCCTACAATGAGCAGTACTTC; CDR3aa: CSASWTGLGASGRARSYNEQYF
d_gene: TRBD1; v_gene: TRBV20-1; abundance: few; j_gene: TRBJ2-7; len: 11; CDR3nt: TGCAGGGGGGACAGGGTTTCCGAGCAGTACTTC; CDR3aa: CRGDRVSEQYF
d_gene: NA; v_gene: TRBV5-1; abundance: few; j_gene: TRBJ2-3; len: 15; CDR3nt: TGCGCCAGCAGCAACAGGGGACTAGACACAGATACGCAGTATTTT; CDR3aa: CASSNRGLDTDTQYF
d_gene: TRBD1; v_gene: TRBV20-1; abundance: NA; j_gene: TRBJ1-5; len: 15; CDR3nt: TGCAGTGCGATCGGGACAGGATGGGGGGATCAGCCCCAGCATTTT; CDR3aa: CSAIGTGWGDQPQHF
d_gene: NA; v_gene: TRBV24-1; abundance: NA; j_gene: TRBJ2-5; len: 15; CDR3nt: TGTGCCACCAGTGATTGTAACAGCACCCAAGAGACCCAGTACTTC; CDR3aa: CATSDCNSTQETQYF
d_gene: NA; v_gene: TRBV5-1; abundance: few; j_gene: TRBJ2-1; len: 18; CDR3nt: TGCGCCAGCTCCCTCGTCCCGTTTTCGCAGGGCGGATCCAATGAGCAGTTCTTC; CDR3aa: CASSLVPFSQGGSNEQFF
d_gene: NA; v_gene: TRBV2; abundance: NA; j_gene: TRBJ1-2; len: 12; CDR3nt: TGTGCCAGCGGGGGGGAGGGCTATGGCTACACCTTC; CDR3aa: CASGGEGYGYTF
d_gene: TRBD1; v_gene: TRBV6-5; abundance: once; j_gene: TRBJ2-2; len: 15; CDR3nt: TGTGCCAGCAGACCCCAAATGACAGGGACCGGGGAGCTGTTTTTT; CDR3aa: CASRPQMTGTGELFF
d_gene: TRBD2; v_gene: TRBV10-1; abundance: NA; j_gene: TRBJ2-7; len: 15; CDR3nt: TGCGCCAGCAGTGAGTCGCTTACGGGAGGCTACGAGCAGTACTTC; CDR3aa: CASSESLTGGYEQYF
d_gene: NA; v_gene: TRBV20-1; abundance: NA; j_gene: TRBJ2-7; len: 13; CDR3nt: TGCAGTGCTAGACAAGCACTTCACGACGAGCAGTACTTC; CDR3aa: CSARQALHDEQYF
d_gene: TRBD2; v_gene: TRBV7-2; abundance: once; j_gene: TRBJ2-5; len: 16; CDR3nt: TGTGCCAGCAGCTTCGTGACTAGCGGGTTCCAAGAGACCCAGTACTTC; CDR3aa: CASSFVTSGFQETQYF
d_gene: TRBD1; v_gene: TRBV6-1; abundance: NA; j_gene: TRBJ2-3; len: 15; CDR3nt: TGTGCCAGCAGTGGACAGGGGGTAATAACAGATACGCAGTATTTT; CDR3aa: CASSGQGVITDTQYF
d_gene: TRBD2; v_gene: TRBV3-1; abundance: few; j_gene: TRBJ2-3; len: 15; CDR3nt: TGTGCCAGCAGCCACACTAGCGGGAGACCAGATACGCAGTATTTT; CDR3aa: CASSHTSGRPDTQYF
d_gene: TRBD1; v_gene: TRBV6-2/TRBV6-3; abundance: few; j_gene: TRBJ2-7; len: 16; CDR3nt: TGTGCCAGCAGAGCGACAGGGGGCTCGGACCCCTACGAGCAGTACTTC; CDR3aa: CASRATGGSDPYEQYF
d_gene: NA; v_gene: TRBV7-9; abundance: few; j_gene: TRBJ2-5; len: 14; CDR3nt: TGTGCCAGCAGCTTAGTGGGCAGCCCGGTGACCCAGTACTTC; CDR3aa: CASSLVGSPVTQYF
d_gene: NA; v_gene: TRBV5-1; abundance: NA; j_gene: TRBJ2-7; len: 14; CDR3nt: TGCGCCAGCAGCACGGGGGCGCTGACCTACGAGCAGTACTTC; CDR3aa: CASSTGALTYEQYF
d_gene: TRBD1; v_gene: TRBV12-3/TRBV12-4; abundance: many; j_gene: TRBJ1-2; len: 14; CDR3nt: TGTGCCAGCAGTCATCAGGGGGCGAGCTATGGCTACACCTTC; CDR3aa: CASSHQGASYGYTF
d_gene: TRBD1; v_gene: TRBV20-1; abundance: NA; j_gene: TRBJ1-3; len: 17; CDR3nt: TGCAATGCTAGAGATAGGACAGGAGATCCCTCTGGAAACACCATATATTTT; CDR3aa: CNARDRTGDPSGNTIYF
d_gene: NA; v_gene: TRBV28; abundance: many; j_gene: TRBJ2-4; len: 13; CDR3nt: TGTGCCAGTCACAGCCCCGGGACGATCATTCAGTACTTC; CDR3aa: CASHSPGTIIQYF
d_gene: TRBD2; v_gene: TRBV12-3/TRBV12-4; abundance: NA; j_gene: TRBJ2-5; len: 17; CDR3nt: TGTGCCAGCAGCCGGACTAGCGGGGGGCTGGGGCAAGAGACCCAGTACTTC; CDR3aa: CASSRTSGGLGQETQYF
d_gene: NA; v_gene: TRBV20-1; abundance: once; j_gene: TRBJ2-1; len: 13; CDR3nt: TGCAGTGCTAGGAGGAGCTCCTACAATGAGCGGTACTTC; CDR3aa: CSARRSSYNERYF
d_gene: NA; v_gene: TRBV15; abundance: few; j_gene: TRBJ2-1; len: 12; CDR3nt: TGTGCCACCAGCAGCCCCCAGGGGCTAGGGTTCTTC; CDR3aa: CATSSPQGLGFF
d_gene: TRBD1; v_gene: TRBV28; abundance: NA; j_gene: TRBJ1-2; len: 16; CDR3nt: TGTGCCAGCAGTACAGATGACAGGGGACGCGATGGCGGCTACACCTTC; CDR3aa: CASSTDDRGRDGGYTF
d_gene: NA; v_gene: TRBV5-5; abundance: NA; j_gene: TRBJ2-1; len: 13; CDR3nt: TGTGCCAGCAGTCAAAATCTCTACAATGAGCAGTTCTTC; CDR3aa: CASSQNLYNEQFF
d_gene: NA; v_gene: TRBV29-1; abundance: NA; j_gene: TRBJ2-7; len: 13; CDR3nt: TGCAGCGTTGGGGACACCACTCCCTACGAGCAGTACTTC; CDR3aa: CSVGDTTPYEQYF